This paragraph reports one TCR beta chain. This entry comes from a study of blood T cell repertoires in COVID-19. Per the original methods: Amplification of reference gene primers provided the estimated nucleated cell counts. Here immunoSEQ multiplex PCR was the method, and the copy in TCRdb shows in-frame clones only, minus some. V, J and clone size are those of that table, while D and trimming were read from the DNA. The top ten clones hold approximately 6.6% of a sample with more than 130,000 clones, approximately 80% of them seen once. Trimming pared 4 bases from V and 6 bases from J, leaving 15 bases between. Germline V CDR1 and CDR2: SGDLS, YYNGEE. The CDR3 covers 14 residues.

The sequence was obtained from a human donor in a cohort sampled during active COVID-19. The chain joins TRBV9 to TRBJ2-3, with D hard to call. Specimen: peripheral blood. This chain's CDR3 is CASSPGPHGDTQYF. As DNA, the CDR3 is TGTGCCAGCAGCCCCGGCCCTCACGGGGATACGCAGTATTTT.